A single sample is the source of the 21 T cell receptor beta chains below, sequenced in a study of PD-1 blockade in mismatch repair-deficient tumors. TCRdb's table, derived via immunoSEQ multiplex PCR, lists solely in-frame clones and lacks some. The table has tens of thousands of clones, around 82% seen once. Sequencing used peripheral blood, obtained 4 weeks after starting pembrolizumab. The receptor source for this set is an adult with mismatch repair-deficient cancer.

The chain couples TRBV19 to TRBJ1-1, with unresolved D. Germline V gives CDR1 LNHDA, CDR2 SQIVND (reference sequence). The CDR3 length is 12 residues. V gave up 4 bases and J gave up 7 bases, with 10 bases separating them. CDR3: CASSTLTGEAFF. As DNA, the CDR3 is TGTGCCAGTAGTACTCTAACGGGTGAAGCTTTCTTT.

About this clone: The sample carries other DNA sequences with the same CDR3. The gene calls are TRBV5-1 and TRBJ2-7; 10 bases line up with TRBD2. The V and J ends lost 0 bases and 7 bases, in that order; junction bases with no gene match: 10. There are 16 residues in the CDR3. Germline assignment: CDR1 SGHRS and CDR2 YFSETQ. In DNA form, the CDR3 reads TGCGCCAGCAGCTTGGTTAGGTCTAGCGGGAGTTATGAGCAGTACTTC. Residues: CASSLVRSSGSYEQYF.

The J gene is TRBJ2-3, the V gene TRBV27; unclear D gene. The CDR3 extends over 13 amino acids. Germline values: CDR1 MNHEY, CDR2 SMNVEV (reference sequence). The ends were cut back, 5 bases at V and 3 bases at J, with 9 bases in the middle. The CDR3 is CASSPLRTDTQYF. DNA of the CDR3: TGTGCCAGCAGTCCCCTACGTACAGATACGCAGTATTTT.

Details on this clone: Other DNA sequences in this sample translate to the same CDR3. The chain recombines TRBV11-3 with TRBJ2-2; D unclear. V dropped 3 bases and J dropped 4 bases, with 12 bases sitting between them. Germline V gene sequence: CDR1 SGHNT, CDR2 YENEEA. This CDR3 has 15 residues. The CDR3 nucleotides read TGTGCCAGCAGCTTGGATGGCAGAGCCACCGGGGAGCTGTTTTTT. The encoded protein is CASSLDGRATGELFF.

The V gene is TRBV18, the J gene TRBJ2-7; D is tentatively TRBD1 or TRBD2 (5 bases each). Between the trimmed V and J ends, which lost 4 bases and 2 bases, there was a span of 12 bases. Germline V gene data show CDR1 as KGHSH and CDR2 as LQKENI. This CDR3 contains 14 residues. The CDR3 loop reads CASSLDRGTYEQYF. DNA of the CDR3: TGTGCCAGCTCACTCGACAGAGGGACCTACGAGCAGTACTTC.

The rearrangement links TRBV27 to TRBJ2-3; perhaps TRBD2 as D (6 bases). Per the germline V gene, CDR1 is MNHEY and CDR2 is SMNVEV (reference sequence). Trimming removed 4 bases from V and 2 bases from J, with 10 bases in between. This CDR3 has 14 amino acids. DNA of the CDR3: TGTGCCAGCAGTTCACGGACTATCACAGATACGCAGTATTTT. It specifies CASSSRTITDTQYF.

The chain is built from TRBV5-6 and TRBJ1-2; D might be TRBD1 (5 bases). CDR3 length: 11 residues. V lost 2 bases, J lost 10 bases, and 9 bases lay in between. Germline V CDR1 and CDR2: SGHDT, YYEEEE. CDR3 nucleotides: TGTGCCAGCAGCTTCGACAGCACCTACACCTTC. This encodes CASSFDSTYTF.

V usage is TRBV11-3 and J usage is TRBJ2-7, with D uncertain. Germline V gives CDR1 SGHNT, CDR2 YENEEA. The length of the CDR3 is 13 residues. V was pared by 5 bases and J by 1 base, with 9 bases between. The CDR3 DNA follows: TGTGCCAGCAGCAAAGTACAATCCTACGAGCAGTACTTC. It codes for CASSKVQSYEQYF.

V is TRBV5-6 and J is TRBJ2-2, with 7 nucleotides matching TRBD1. Germline lookup yields CDR1 SGHDT and CDR2 YYEEEE. V gave up 0 bases and J gave up 0 bases; unmatched junction bases: 2. This CDR3 has 16 residues. CDR3 bases: TGTGCCAGCAGCTTGGCCGGGACAGCGAACACCGGGGAGCTGTTTTTT. Residues: CASSLAGTANTGELFF.

This chain links TRBV4-1 with TRBJ2-7; D is undetermined. Germline CDR1 and CDR2: MGHRA and YSYEKL. The CDR3 is made up of 13 amino acids. Trimming removed 3 bases from V and 0 bases from J, with 6 bases in between. The CDR3 bases are TGCGCCAGCAGCCAGACTCCCTCCTACGAGCAGTACTTC. This gives the protein CASSQTPSYEQYF.

This clone is a singleton in its sample. The chain recombines TRBV5-6 with TRBJ2-1, with 7 bases that match TRBD1. The V segment lost 2 bases and the J segment 8 bases; nucleotides outside the gene matches: 16. The CDR3 loop spans 17 amino acids. Germline V gives CDR1 SGHDT, CDR2 YYEEEE. The CDR3: CASSFPPGQSLDDEQFF. The CDR3, as DNA: TGTGCCAGCAGCTTCCCCCCGGGACAGTCATTAGACGATGAGCAGTTCTTC.

V gene TRBV6-5 combines with J gene TRBJ2-1; TRBD2 is a possible D gene (7 bases). The germline gives CDR1 MNHEY, CDR2 SVGAGI. This CDR3 comprises 14 residues. The V and J ends lost 0 bases and 8 bases respectively, with 11 bases between them. CDR3 residues: CASSYSGGLDEQFF. DNA of the CDR3: TGTGCCAGCAGTTACTCCGGGGGGCTCGATGAGCAGTTCTTC.

The chain couples TRBV7-2 to TRBJ2-7; D unclear. Germline V gene sequence: CDR1 SGHTA, CDR2 FQGNSA. This CDR3 contains 12 residues. V gave up 0 bases and J gave up 4 bases, with 4 bases separating them. The CDR3 protein is CASSLATYEQYF. For the CDR3, the DNA is TGTGCCAGCAGCTTAGCGACTTACGAGCAGTACTTC.

This chain links TRBV5-4 with TRBJ2-1, with TRBD2 identical over 7 bases. The CDR3 extends over 15 amino acids. Germline V lookup: CDR1 SGHNT, CDR2 YYREEE (reference sequence). Trimming removed 4 bases from V and 7 bases from J; junction bases left unmatched: 11. The CDR3 DNA follows: TGTGCCAGCAGCCTCCAGCGCGGGAGTGGGAATGAGCAGTTCTTC. This sequence encodes CASSLQRGSGNEQFF.

This clone was seen a single time. V gene TRBV7-6 combines with J gene TRBJ1-2; D call uncertain. This CDR3 comprises 15 residues. V lost 0 bases, J lost 2 bases, and 10 bases lay in between. Per the germline V gene, CDR1 is SGHVS and CDR2 is FNYEAQ. The CDR3 sequence is CASSLAAEGNYGYTF. The CDR3 DNA follows: TGTGCCAGCAGCTTAGCGGCGGAGGGAAACTATGGCTACACCTTC.

A word on this clone: The same CDR3 also results from other DNA sequences found in this sample. DNA for the CDR3: TGTGCCAGTAGTACCCCCGGGGCCTACAATGAGCAGTTCTTC. Residues: CASSTPGAYNEQFF. This sequence joins TRBV19 and TRBJ2-1; D perhaps matches TRBD2 (5 bases). Trimming shortened V by 4 bases and J by 2 bases, and 9 bases separated the two germline ends. Germline loops: CDR1 LNHDA, CDR2 SQIVND (reference sequence). The CDR3 length is 14 residues. The whole variable domain, remainder taken from reference TRBV19 and TRBJ2-1, is DGGITQSPKYLFRKEGQNVTLSCEQNLNHDAMYWYRQDPGQGLRLIYYSQIVNDFQKGDIAEGYSVSREKKESFPLTVTSAQKNPTAFYLCASSTPGAYNEQFFGPGTRLTVL.

The chain uses TRBV18 and TRBJ2-1; 8 bases are a match to TRBD2. This CDR3 is built from 14 residues. Germline assignment: CDR1 KGHSH and CDR2 LQKENI. V gave up 3 bases and J gave up 3 bases; unmatched junction bases: 1. The CDR3 DNA follows: TGTGCCAGCTCACCTAGCGGGAACTACAATGAGCAGTTCTTC. This codes for CASSPSGNYNEQFF.

The chain joins TRBV19 to TRBJ2-1, with 8 bases lining up with TRBD1. The CDR3 sequence is 15 residues long. J gave up 2 bases and V 4 bases, and 4 bases lay outside the gene matches. Germline V CDR1 and CDR2: LNHDA, SQIVND (reference sequence). This CDR3 is CASSRTGIPYNEQFF. CDR3 bases: TGTGCCAGTAGTAGGACAGGGATCCCCTACAATGAGCAGTTCTTC.

This clone was found once. V usage is TRBV7-3 and J usage is TRBJ2-5, with D tentatively TRBD2 (6 bases). The CDR3 is 17 residues long. Germline CDR1 SGHTA, CDR2 FQGTGA. V was pared by 5 bases and J by 4 bases, with 23 bases between. This chain's CDR3 is CASSPRGSGSGGETQYF. The CDR3 region has the DNA TGTGCCAGCAGCCCCCGAGGGAGCGGGTCCGGTGGAGAGACCCAGTACTTC.

The rearrangement joins TRBV18 to TRBJ2-5; 8 bases agree with TRBD2. The length of the CDR3 is 13 residues. Germline V gene data show CDR1 as KGHSH and CDR2 as LQKENI. V was pared by 6 bases and J by 5 bases, with 5 bases of the junction left unmatched. The CDR3 DNA sequence: TGTGCCAGCTCTCCAGGACTAGCTGAGACCCAGTACTTC. Its translation is CASSPGLAETQYF.

The gene calls are TRBV5-6 and TRBJ2-1, with D perhaps matching TRBD2 (7 bases). Trimming removed 3 bases at V and 14 bases at J, with 18 bases between. CDR1 SGHDT and CDR2 YYEEEE come from the germline V gene. CDR3 length equals 13 residues. The CDR3 DNA reads TGTGCCAGCAGCTCGTGGGAGGGGGGATTGAAGTTCTTC. Residues: CASSSWEGGLKFF.